This T cell receptor beta chain was identified during a study of blood T cell repertoires in COVID-19. Whole-study context: In each case, the material was cDNA or gDNA derived from T cells, B-cell-depleted T cells, or PBMCs.

CDR3 length: 15 residues. CDR1 and CDR2 from the germline V gene are LGHNA and YSLEER. V lost 1 base, J lost 8 bases, and 9 bases stayed unmatched. In the study's own analysis: Amplified reference gene primers provided the basis for estimating nucleated cell counts. The assay was immunoSEQ multiplex PCR, and TCRdb's table has in-frame clones only and misses some. V and J calls and clone size are given by that table; D and trimming were obtained from the DNA. This repertoire shows about 50,000 clones, roughly nine tenths found once; its top ten account for approximately 6.2%. This sequence was found in a man aged 40-50 years with acute or convalescent COVID-19. Sequencing used peripheral blood. The chain employs TRBV4-3 and TRBJ1-2, with TRBD1 matching over 8 bases. CDR3 nucleotides: TGCGCCAGCAGCCAAGCACACAGGGGGGAAGGAGGCTACACCTTC. It specifies CASSQAHRGEGGYTF.